This TCR beta chain was profiled in a study of CD8+ T cells in alopecia areata. Researchers sorted pooled cutaneous lymph node cells on the basis of CD4, CD8alpha, NKG2D, NKG2ACE and other markers. Reverse transcription of extracted RNA yielded cDNA, which provided the sequencing template. TCRdb keeps only in-frame clones here, not all; method: immunoSEQ multiplex PCR. This sample has under 350,000 clones, each found more than once. Looked up from germline, CDR1 is LGHNA and CDR2 is YNLKQL (reference sequence). The junction had 6 bases not matched to a gene; V was cut back by 3 bases and J by 0 bases. The CDR3 sequence is 16 residues long. This clone was observed a handful of times. The gene names given are mouse names. The sequence runs out 4 residues before the end of the CDR3; the remainder is reconstructed from the germline J gene.

Material: CD4+ T cells sorted from a lymph node. This sequence joins TRBV5 and TRBJ2-7; 9 positions match TRBD2. This clonotype was obtained from a C3H/HeJ mouse with alopecia areata. This line is of MHC haplotype H2-k. The CDR3 sequence: CASSHEPGLGSYEQYF. CDR3 bases read: TGTGCCAGCAGCCATGAACCGGGACTGGGCTCCTAT.